The 24 T cell receptor beta chains presented below share a single source sample, sequenced in a study of shared clonotypes between healthy human individuals. Method: immunoSEQ multiplex PCR; TCRdb's copy keeps in-frame clones and lacks some. This repertoire shows millions of clones, approximately 90% found once; its top ten account for around 0.15%. Sequencing was carried out using naive CD4+ T cells sorted from blood. Subset denoted: CD45RA+ positively selected. The source is a man aged 18 to 30 in good health.

Here the CDR3 reads CALHRGTYEQYF. Here the CDR3 DNA reads TGTGCCCTCCACAGGGGCACCTACGAGCAGTACTTC. The chain joins TRBV30 to TRBJ2-7; 7 bases line up with TRBD1. The CDR3 runs 12 residues. V was clipped by 8 bases and J by 2 bases; unmatched bases: 6. Germline CDR1 and CDR2: GTSNPN and SVGIG (reference sequence).

The chain links TRBV5-1 to TRBJ1-4; 10 nucleotides line up with TRBD1. The germline CDR1 and CDR2 sequences are SGHRS and YFSETQ. The CDR3 consists of 15 residues. The V gene end was trimmed by 1 base and the J gene end by 7 bases; junction bases not matched to a gene: 4. CDR3 bases: TGCGCCAGCAGCTTGTTGGGACAGGGGCCTGAAAAACTGTTTTTT. This translates into CASSLLGQGPEKLFF.

Details on this clone: Other DNA sequences in the sample encode the same CDR3. The rearrangement joins TRBV10-3 to TRBJ2-7; D might be TRBD2 (6 bases). V lost 0 bases to trimming and J lost 4 bases, with 7 bases between them. Germline values: CDR1 ENHRY, CDR2 SYGVKD. This CDR3 region has 13 residues. CDR3 residues: CAISESGGYEQYF. CDR3 sequence (DNA): TGTGCCATCAGTGAGTCAGGAGGGTACGAGCAGTACTTC.

The V and J genes are TRBV18 and TRBJ1-4; D is unclear. V shed 6 bases and J shed 3 bases, with 8 bases lying between them. CDR1 and CDR2 (germline): KGHSH, LQKENI. The CDR3 runs 13 residues. The CDR3 loop is CASSPQANEKLFF. CDR3 nucleotides: TGTGCCAGCTCCCCCCAGGCTAATGAAAAACTGTTTTTT.

The V and J genes are TRBV7-2 and TRBJ2-7; D might be TRBD1 (5 bases). The V end was cut by 1 base, the J end by 6 bases, with 16 bases between. The CDR3 has 15 residues. The germline V gene has CDR1 SGHTA and CDR2 FQGNSA. CDR3 protein: CASSLGGLFVSEQYF. The DNA for the CDR3 is TGTGCCAGCAGCTTAGGGGGCCTCTTCGTCTCCGAGCAGTACTTC.

This clone showed up just a few times. This chain links TRBV29-1 with TRBJ1-1; tentative D call: TRBD1 (6 bases). The CDR3 is made up of 12 amino acids. Germline CDR1 is SQVTM and CDR2 is ANQGSEA. V was clipped by 5 bases and J by 1 base, with 8 bases between them. The CDR3 coding sequence is TGCAGCGTTATACAGGGGAACACTGAAGCTTTCTTT. It translates to CSVIQGNTEAFF. The variable domain in full, with the rest retrieved from reference TRBV29-1 and TRBJ1-1, is SAVISQKPSRDICQRGTSLTIQCQVDSQVTMMFWYRQQPGQSLTLIATANQGSEATYESGFVIDKFPISRPNLTFSTLTVSNMSPEDSSIYLCSVIQGNTEAFFGQGTRLTVV.

The J gene is TRBJ1-1, the V gene TRBV28; D is perhaps TRBD1 (5 bases). CDR1 is MDHEN and CDR2 is SYDVKM in the germline V gene. The length of the CDR3 is 14 residues. Trimming took off 6 bases at V and 0 bases at J, with 11 bases between the two ends. In DNA form, the CDR3 reads TGTGCCAGCAGACTCAGGGTGGTGAACACTGAAGCTTTCTTT. This encodes CASRLRVVNTEAFF.

The V call is TRBV5-1, the J call TRBJ2-3, with D unclear. Per germline, CDR1 SGHRS and CDR2 YFSETQ. The CDR3 totals 12 residues. The V end was cut by 0 bases, the J end by 5 bases, with 4 bases between. CDR3 sequence (DNA): TGCGCCAGCAGCTTGGTGGTAGATACGCAGTATTTT. Translating gives CASSLVVDTQYF.

This clone was seen only a few times. This rearrangement joins TRBV10-3 to TRBJ2-2; a possible D gene is TRBD2 (5 bases). V shed 4 bases and J shed 1 base, with 10 bases lying between them. The V gene's germline CDR1 is ENHRY and CDR2 SYGVKD. The CDR3 is 15 residues long. CDR3: CAISVGGRNTGELFF. Here the CDR3 DNA reads TGTGCCATCAGTGTAGGAGGTCGGAACACCGGGGAGCTGTTTTTT.

This sequence joins TRBV7-6 and TRBJ2-1; D possibly matches TRBD1 or TRBD2 (5 bases each). CDR1 and CDR2 from the germline V gene are SGHVS and FNYEAQ. This CDR3 is built from 15 residues. Trimming pared 6 bases from V and 3 bases from J, leaving 15 bases between. CDR3 protein: CASSSQGSGYNEQFF. In nucleotides, the CDR3 is TGTGCCAGCAGTTCGCAGGGAAGCGGCTACAATGAGCAGTTCTTC.

This clone was seen just once. The chain joins TRBV6-1 to TRBJ1-6; no definite D call. This CDR3 is 15 amino acids long. Trimming cost V 7 bases and J 0 bases, with 10 bases left between them. Germline CDR1 reads MNHNS; CDR2 reads SASEGT. In DNA form, the CDR3 reads TGTGCCAGCATAGGTGCCAACTCCTATAATTCACCCCTCCACTTT. Protein: CASIGANSYNSPLHF.

The chain uses TRBV30 and TRBJ2-2; TRBD1 matches at 7 bases. The CDR3 runs to 14 residues. In germline, CDR1 is GTSNPN, CDR2 SVGIG (reference sequence). This CDR3 is CAFERGLNTGELFF. Here the CDR3 DNA reads TGTGCGTTTGAAAGGGGGCTTAACACCGGGGAGCTGTTTTTT.

The chain links TRBV4-3 to TRBJ2-3, with TRBD2 identical over 13 bases. The ends lost 4 bases at V and 4 bases at J; junction bases unmatched: 5. Germline CDR1 is LGHNA and CDR2 is YSLEER. This CDR3 region has 16 residues. In DNA, the CDR3 is TGCGCCAGCAGCCTAGGACTAGCGGGAGTCCCAGATACGCAGTATTTT. As protein: CASSLGLAGVPDTQYF.

As regards this clone: Other DNA sequences in this specimen translate into the identical CDR3. V is TRBV5-1 and J is TRBJ2-7, with 9 bases that match TRBD1. After removal of 0 bases from V and 4 bases from J, the junction contained 5 bases not matched to a gene. Looked up from germline, CDR1 is SGHRS and CDR2 is YFSETQ. The CDR3 is 15 amino acids. In DNA, the CDR3 is TGCGCCAGCAGCTTGGAGGGACAGGGCCCATACGAGCAGTACTTC. Translation: CASSLEGQGPYEQYF.

The genes are TRBV6-1 and TRBJ1-5; D ambiguous. Germline V gene lookup returns CDR1 MNHNS and CDR2 SASEGT. The CDR3 covers 14 residues. Trimming took off 6 bases at V and 0 bases at J, with 9 bases between the two ends. The CDR3 protein is CASRYSYSNQPQHF. The DNA of the CDR3 is TGTGCCAGCAGATACAGTTATAGCAATCAGCCCCAGCATTTT.

V gene TRBV5-1 combines with J gene TRBJ2-2; TRBD2 is a possible D gene (6 bases). Germline V gene sequence: CDR1 SGHRS, CDR2 YFSETQ. The CDR3 sequence is 13 residues long. Trimming took off 7 bases at V and 4 bases at J, with 11 bases between the two ends. In DNA form, the CDR3 reads TGCGCCAGCCGTGGACTAACCACCGGGGAGCTGTTTTTT. It translates to CASRGLTTGELFF.

The genes are TRBV5-1 and TRBJ1-6, with D tentatively TRBD1 (6 bases). CDR3 length: 14 residues. Deletions cut 4 bases from V and 1 base from J, with 6 bases between. Germline assignment: CDR1 SGHRS and CDR2 YFSETQ. In DNA, the CDR3 is TGCGCCAGCAGCACAGGGTCCTATAATTCACCCCTCCACTTT. Translation gives CASSTGSYNSPLHF.

The J gene is TRBJ2-7, the V gene TRBV2; 9 bases line up with TRBD2. Trimming cost V 8 bases and J 1 base; bases outside gene matches: 12. The CDR3 extends over 16 amino acids. CDR1 and CDR2 from the germline V gene are SNHLY and FYNNEI. The CDR3 coding sequence is TGTGCCAGCGGTTCCACCAGCGGGAGGTTGTCCTACGAGCAGTACTTC. It codes for CASGSTSGRLSYEQYF.

As for this clone: Relative to the germline gene, one junction end is altered; a read error may explain this. This rearrangement joins TRBV7-2 to TRBJ1-1; weak D call: TRBD1 (6 bases). The CDR3 loop spans 15 amino acids. Germline CDR1 is SGHTA and CDR2 is FQGNSA. This CDR3 is CASSRVGQVNTEAFF. The CDR3 nucleotides read TGCGCCAGCAGCCGGGTGGGACAAGTGAACACTGAAGCTTTCTTT.

The chain's CDR3 is CSVHRDMTDTQYF. The CDR3 nucleotides read TGCAGCGTTCACAGGGATATGACAGATACGCAGTATTTT. The rearrangement links TRBV29-1 to TRBJ2-3; possibly TRBD1 for D (6 bases). Per germline, CDR1 SQVTM and CDR2 ANQGSEA. The CDR3 totals 13 residues. Trimming took off 5 bases at V and 3 bases at J, with 12 bases between the two ends.

The J gene is TRBJ1-1, the V gene TRBV7-9, with D possibly being TRBD1 (6 bases). Germline V gives CDR1 SEHNR, CDR2 FQNEAQ (reference sequence). Deletions cut 5 bases from V and 5 bases from J, with 15 bases between. There are 14 residues in the CDR3. CDR3 in amino acids: CASSTQQGVTEAFF. Written as DNA, the CDR3 is TGTGCCAGCAGCACCCAACAGGGTGTGACTGAAGCTTTCTTT.

The gene calls are TRBV20-1 and TRBJ2-1; tentatively, D is TRBD2 (6 bases). V gave up 6 bases and J gave up 9 bases, with 12 bases separating them. The germline gives CDR1 DFQATT, CDR2 SNEGSKA (reference sequence). CDR3 length equals 11 residues. The CDR3 spells CSATPGSEQFF. DNA for the CDR3: TGCAGTGCCACCCCCGGGAGTGAGCAGTTCTTC.

The rearrangement joins TRBV5-1 to TRBJ2-7; D remains ambiguous. CDR3 length: 14 residues. Trimming shortened V by 5 bases and J by 0 bases, and 12 bases separated the two germline ends. The germline V gene has CDR1 SGHRS and CDR2 YFSETQ. CDR3 DNA sequence: TGCGCCAGCAGACTCTATGCGGCCTCCTACGAGCAGTACTTC. It translates to CASRLYAASYEQYF.

J is TRBJ1-2 and V is TRBV5-4, with 10 bases identical to TRBD1. Germline lookup yields CDR1 SGHNT and CDR2 YYREEE (reference sequence). The trim removed 0 bases at V and 4 bases at J, leaving 3 bases unmatched. This CDR3 has 15 amino acids. The CDR3, as DNA: TGTGCCAGCAGCTTGGAGACAGGGGGCGGCTATGGCTACACCTTC. This sequence encodes CASSLETGGGYGYTF.